This T cell receptor (beta chain) was captured by sequencing in a study of T cells after yellow fever vaccination. About the research overall: SMART-Seq v4 Ultra Low Input handled preparation of low-cell-number fractions. Study-wide findings and caveats: Clonotypes appearing in both CD4 and CD8 compartments existed, and their share was small.

From the 5' RACE reads, TCRdb called clonotypes with MiXCR, one entry per CDR3 protein. The sample has about 260,000 distinct CDR3 sequences, around 5.2% seen once. With 5 bases removed from V and 5 bases from J, the gap between germline ends came to 10 bases. This CDR3 is 13 amino acids long. This clonotype appeared a few times. Its antigen is currently unknown. The clonotype originates from a man younger than 35 who received the YFV17D yellow fever vaccine. This chain joins TRBV12-3 or TRBV12-4 and TRBJ2-4, with a tentative D call TRBD1 (6 bases). The sample here was CD4+ T cells sorted from PBMCs, taken on the day of the yellow fever booster vaccination. CDR3 DNA sequence: TGTGCCAGCAGTGTGGACAGCCAAAACATTCAGTACTTC. Protein sequence: CASSVDSQNIQYF.